This T cell receptor (beta chain) is from a study of T cell repertoires in cytomegalovirus infection (dated by TCRdb to about 2019). Regarding the study in general: The peptide stimulations were aimed at well-studied HLA-B-restricted epitopes as well as recently identified HLA-C-restricted CMV epitopes, whose presentation resists viral immunomodulation. The HLA type of each donor mattered for the analysis, because public TCR beta signatures pointed to carriage of CMV infection along with the matching HLA type.

On this clonotype: It has no known antigen specificity. No quality values exist for individual bases; no much larger clone is one base distant.

Instrument on record: Illumina HiSeq 1500. TCRdb reran the public reads through fastp at Q25 and MiXCR, keeping productive beta chains. Here each entry gathers all rows of one CDR3 protein and keeps the most common genes and DNA. Present in this sample are 900,000 to 950,000 distinct CDR3 sequences, 31% of which were seen just once. The ten largest clonotypes hold about an eighth of the sample. Here is what the overall study found, with its caveats: Cumulative frequency of public TCR beta family members discriminated carriers of CMV infection plus the relevant HLA type in this cohort and an independent 352-donor cohort. In the ex vivo response, HLA-C-restricted CMV-specific TCR beta clonotypes were dominant, and in two of eight donors the single most frequent clonotype came from this HLA-C-restricted group.

The germline V gene supplies CDR1 MDHEN and CDR2 SYDVKM. Counted from cysteine to phenylalanine, this CDR3 has 15 amino acids. This entry keeps only the CDR3 DNA: 45 bases, framed from base 1. Trimming takes 3 bases from V and 1 base from J, and the germline ends sit 10 bases apart. The sample's treatment or condition label, in plain terms: in vitro stimulation with specific CMV peptide epitopes to enrich CMV-specific T cells. The source of this sequence is a human donor in good health (CMV status not recorded). Some clones in this sample may be carry-over from other donors' samples. Rearrangement joined TRBV28 to TRBJ2-1; TRBD2 is possibly the D segment (5 matching bases). The sequences come from cultured CD8+ T cells from PBMCs, collected from culture after CMV antigen stimulation. The CDR3 protein is CASSFEGGSYNEQFF. DNA sequence: TGTGCCAGCAGTTTTGAAGGAGGTTCCTACAATGAGCAGTTCTTC.